These 11 T cell receptor beta chains came from one sample sequenced in a study of beta chain features in type 1 diabetes. The antigens for these receptors are not known. Findings and caveats of the study: For Type 1 diabetes patients, all four CD4+ subsets carried TCRB CDR3s that were moderately but significantly shorter.

The authors reverse transcribed all of the isolated RNA, so sequencing captured expressed TCRB transcripts. Repertoires were generated with immunoSEQ multiplex PCR, while TCRdb's copy carries only in-frame clones and drops some. The table has 300,000 or so clones, approximately 15% seen once; the top ten hold about 0.016%. Sequencing used naive CD4+ T cells from blood. The receptors were sampled from a woman aged 18-29 years with type 1 diabetes.

This chain joins TRBV6-6 and TRBJ1-2; 11 bases match TRBD1. This CDR3 is built from 14 residues. The V segment lost 5 bases and the J segment 8 bases; nucleotides outside the gene matches: 7. Per germline, CDR1 MNHNY and CDR2 SVGAGI (reference sequence). The CDR3 spells CASSPGQGVGGYTF. Here the CDR3 DNA reads TGTGCCAGCAGTCCGGGACAGGGGGTAGGAGGCTACACCTTC.

V usage is TRBV18 and J usage is TRBJ1-2; 9 bases map to TRBD1. Trimming removed 0 bases from V and 8 bases from J; junction bases left unmatched: 13. The CDR3 loop spans 17 amino acids. CDR1 and CDR2 (germline): KGHSH, LQKENI. The CDR3 bases are TGTGCCAGCTCACCACCCGGGACAGGGCCGACGGGGAAGGGCTACACCTTC. Residues: CASSPPGTGPTGKGYTF.

In regard to this clone: The sample carries other DNA sequences with the same CDR3. This chain links TRBV30 with TRBJ1-2; possibly TRBD1 for D (5 bases). This CDR3 contains 12 residues. V was shortened by 3 bases and J by 2 bases, with 7 bases between the two germline ends. Germline CDR1 and CDR2: GTSNPN and SVGIG (reference sequence). The chain's CDR3 is CAWRGGNYGYTF. The CDR3 DNA reads as TGTGCCTGGAGGGGGGGAAACTATGGCTACACCTTC. The complete variable domain, with remaining parts taken from reference TRBV30 and TRBJ1-2, reads SQTIHQWPATLVQPVGSPLSLECTVEGTSNPNLYWYRQAAGRGLQLLFYSVGIGQISSEVPQNLSASRPQDRQFILSSKKLLLSDSGFYLCAWRGGNYGYTFGSGTRLTVV.

This clone came up a few times. This chain links TRBV29-1 with TRBJ1-2; D is perhaps TRBD1 (6 bases). Trimming took off 3 bases at V and 3 bases at J, with 23 bases between the two ends. The CDR3 has 17 residues. In germline, CDR1 is SQVTM, CDR2 ANQGSEA. The chain's CDR3 is CSVDTDRTARSDYGYTF. In nucleotides, the CDR3 is TGCAGCGTTGACACCGACAGGACCGCGCGGTCCGACTATGGCTACACCTTC.

This clone was counted only a few times. The chain links TRBV30 to TRBJ1-1; 8 positions agree with TRBD1. This CDR3 is built from 14 residues. Germline V lookup: CDR1 GTSNPN, CDR2 SVGIG (reference sequence). The V gene end was trimmed by 2 bases and the J gene end by 0 bases; junction bases not matched to a gene: 2. The CDR3 spells CAWSKGQVNTEAFF. The CDR3 nucleotides are TGTGCCTGGAGTAAGGGACAGGTGAACACTGAAGCTTTCTTT.

The chain has TRBV9 and TRBJ2-2, with 10 bases lining up with TRBD2. The CDR3 totals 14 residues. The trim removed 4 bases at V and 8 bases at J, leaving 5 bases unmatched. CDR1 is SGDLS, CDR2 YYNGEE, per germline. This CDR3 reads CASSKPSGGGELFF. CDR3 DNA sequence: TGTGCCAGCAGCAAGCCTAGCGGGGGAGGGGAGCTGTTTTTT.

This chain joins TRBV28 and TRBJ1-2, with D uncertain. This CDR3 spans 12 amino acids. V lost 6 bases and J lost 0, with 5 bases in between. The germline V gene has CDR1 MDHEN and CDR2 SYDVKM. Here the CDR3 DNA reads TGTGCCAGCAGCACAACTAACTATGGCTACACCTTC. This codes for CASSTTNYGYTF.

This clone was picked up a small number of times. The rearrangement links TRBV5-1 to TRBJ2-1; 8 positions agree with TRBD1. Trimming cost V 0 bases and J 9 bases; bases outside gene matches: 8. The CDR3 has 15 residues. Germline V gene data show CDR1 as SGHRS and CDR2 as YFSETQ. The CDR3 sequence is CASSLVQGAPGEQFF. The CDR3 bases are TGCGCCAGCAGCTTGGTTCAGGGGGCTCCGGGTGAGCAGTTCTTC.

V is TRBV2 and J is TRBJ1-1, with TRBD1 matching over 7 bases. The CDR3 sequence is 13 residues long. Per germline, CDR1 SNHLY and CDR2 FYNNEI. The trim removed 8 bases at V and 0 bases at J, leaving 3 bases unmatched. The CDR3 is CASLDRLNTEAFF. DNA of the CDR3: TGTGCCAGCCTGGACAGGCTGAACACTGAAGCTTTCTTT.

There are a few counts of this clone. This rearrangement joins TRBV29-1 to TRBJ2-1; 8 bases agree with TRBD2. The trim removed 8 bases at V and 8 bases at J, leaving 17 bases unmatched. The CDR3 totals 15 residues. Per the germline V gene, CDR1 is SQVTM and CDR2 is ANQGSEA. The CDR3: CSLSGSGSVLDEQFF. The CDR3 DNA follows: TGCAGCCTGTCGGGAAGCGGGAGCGTTTTAGATGAGCAGTTCTTC.

The chain links TRBV18 to TRBJ2-7, with TRBD1 matching 8 bases. The V gene end was trimmed by 2 bases and the J gene end by 2 bases; junction bases not matched to a gene: 5. Per germline, CDR1 KGHSH and CDR2 LQKENI. This CDR3 has 15 amino acids. DNA for the CDR3: TGTGCCAGCTCACCAGGGACAGGAAAAACCTACGAGCAGTACTTC. Protein: CASSPGTGKTYEQYF.